Listed below are T cell receptor beta chains from one sample, sequenced in a study of blood T cell repertoires in COVID-19. Method: immunoSEQ multiplex PCR; TCRdb's copy keeps in-frame clones and lacks some. This table holds roughly 700,000 clones, around 90% found once. Sequences were obtained from peripheral blood. Receptors originate from a young woman with acute or convalescent COVID-19. Each CDR3 is given with its conserved first and last residue. A D gene is named only where the DNA matches it firmly. Rows give clone size only sometimes, using once, few, many, or a class for an expanded clone.

V gene: TRBV5-1; clone size: -; J gene: TRBJ2-1; D gene: -; CDR3 DNA: TGCGCCAGCAGCTTGGCGAGGGACTTATTCTACAATGAGCAGTTCTTC; CDR3 protein: CASSLARDLFYNEQFF
V gene: TRBV7-9; clone size: -; J gene: TRBJ2-3; D gene: -; CDR3 DNA: TGTGCCTGCTACAGGGGGGGTACAGATACGCAGTATTTT; CDR3 protein: CACYRGGTDTQYF
V gene: TRBV9; clone size: -; J gene: TRBJ2-3; D gene: -; CDR3 DNA: TGTGCCAGCAGCCCCCGGACAGGCACAGATACGCAGTATTTT; CDR3 protein: CASSPRTGTDTQYF
V gene: TRBV19; clone size: -; J gene: TRBJ1-1; D gene: TRBD1; CDR3 DNA: TGTGCCAGTAGTTCAGGGGGCCAGGGGACTGAAGCTTTCTTT; CDR3 protein: CASSSGGQGTEAFF
V gene: TRBV27; clone size: few; J gene: TRBJ1-1; D gene: TRBD1; CDR3 DNA: TGTGCCAGCAGGCGAGGACAGGTCATGAACACTGAAGCTTTCTTT; CDR3 protein: CASRRGQVMNTEAFF
V gene: TRBV24-1; clone size: -; J gene: TRBJ2-2; D gene: -; CDR3 DNA: TGTGCCACCAGTCATGCAGGGTCGGGCGGGGAGCTGTTTTTT; CDR3 protein: CATSHAGSGGELFF
V gene: TRBV12-5; clone size: -; J gene: TRBJ2-5; D gene: TRBD2; CDR3 DNA: TGTGCTAGTGGTTTTTCAAGCGGGGACCGAATGCCTTACCCCCAAGAGACCCAGTACTTC; CDR3 protein: CASGFSSGDRMPYPQETQYF
V gene: TRBV7-8; clone size: -; J gene: TRBJ1-5; D gene: TRBD1; CDR3 DNA: TGTGCCAGCAGCTCCCGACAGGGAATAGATCAGCCCCAGCATTTT; CDR3 protein: CASSSRQGIDQPQHF
V gene: TRBV7-9; clone size: -; J gene: TRBJ1-6; D gene: TRBD1; CDR3 DNA: TGTGCCAGCAGCCAAGACAGGGGGCGTCTGGAATCACCCCTCCACTTT; CDR3 protein: CASSQDRGRLESPLHF
V gene: TRBV30; clone size: -; J gene: TRBJ1-2; D gene: TRBD1; CDR3 DNA: TGTGCCTGGAGCTGGGACAGCCTCTTTGGGGGCTACACCTTC; CDR3 protein: CAWSWDSLFGGYTF
V gene: TRBV30; clone size: -; J gene: TRBJ1-6; D gene: TRBD1; CDR3 DNA: TGTGCCTGGAGAGTGGACAGGGGTAATTCACCCCTCCACTTT; CDR3 protein: CAWRVDRGNSPLHF
V gene: TRBV6-4; clone size: -; J gene: TRBJ2-3; D gene: TRBD2; CDR3 DNA: TGTGCCAGCTCCCCAGCGGGGGACACAGATACGCAGTATTTT; CDR3 protein: CASSPAGDTDTQYF
V gene: TRBV9; clone size: -; J gene: TRBJ1-4; D gene: TRBD1; CDR3 DNA: TGTGCCAGCAGCGCGACAGGGGTTAGTGAAAAACTGTTTTTT; CDR3 protein: CASSATGVSEKLFF
V gene: TRBV6-5; clone size: -; J gene: TRBJ1-6; D gene: -; CDR3 DNA: TGTGCCAGCAGCCTCAGGAGGGTCGGCTCACCCCTCCACTTT; CDR3 protein: CASSLRRVGSPLHF
V gene: TRBV19; clone size: once; J gene: TRBJ1-3; D gene: -; CDR3 DNA: TGTGCCAGTAGTATGTCGCGGTACACCATATATTTT; CDR3 protein: CASSMSRYTIYF
V gene: TRBV5-1; clone size: -; J gene: TRBJ1-5; D gene: -; CDR3 DNA: TGCGCCAGCAGCTTGGGGACAACGAGCAATCAGCCCCAGCATTTT; CDR3 protein: CASSLGTTSNQPQHF
V gene: TRBV7-9; clone size: -; J gene: TRBJ2-7; D gene: TRBD1; CDR3 DNA: TGTGCCAGCAGCTTCTCCCGGGACAGGTTGGGGAACTACGAGCAGTACTTC; CDR3 protein: CASSFSRDRLGNYEQYF
V gene: TRBV21-1; clone size: once; J gene: TRBJ1-5; D gene: -; CDR3 DNA: TGTGCCAGCCGAGACAATCAGCCCCAGCATTTT; CDR3 protein: CASRDNQPQHF
V gene: TRBV5-1; clone size: -; J gene: TRBJ2-7; D gene: TRBD1; CDR3 DNA: TGCGCCAGCAGCGCCCCCGGGACAGGAGTCTACGAGCAGTACTTC; CDR3 protein: CASSAPGTGVYEQYF
V gene: TRBV7-8; clone size: -; J gene: TRBJ2-1; D gene: -; CDR3 DNA: TGTGCCAGCAGCGCATCCTACTCCTACAATGAGCAGTTCTTC; CDR3 protein: CASSASYSYNEQFF
V gene: TRBV4-1; clone size: -; J gene: TRBJ2-1; D gene: -; CDR3 DNA: TGCGCCAGCAGCCAAGAGTCCCCCCGTGGCCGTGCCCAGTTCTTC; CDR3 protein: CASSQESPRGRAQFF
V gene: TRBV27; clone size: -; J gene: TRBJ1-4; D gene: -; CDR3 DNA: TGTGCCAGCAGTTCGGCGGAGGGGAGGGCAACTAATGAAAAACTGTTTTTT; CDR3 protein: CASSSAEGRATNEKLFF
V gene: TRBV2; clone size: -; J gene: TRBJ1-2; D gene: -; CDR3 DNA: TGTGCCAGCAGAGCTACAGGAGTCCAAAATGGCTACACCTTC; CDR3 protein: CASRATGVQNGYTF
V gene: TRBV30; clone size: -; J gene: TRBJ1-2; D gene: -; CDR3 DNA: TGTGCCTGGAGCGTGACAGCCATCACGCGCTTC; CDR3 protein: CAWSVTAITRF
V gene: TRBV7-2; clone size: -; J gene: TRBJ2-1; D gene: -; CDR3 DNA: TGTGCCAGCAGCTTCAGAGAGACTAGCTACAATGAGCAGTTCTTC; CDR3 protein: CASSFRETSYNEQFF
V gene: TRBV11-2; clone size: -; J gene: TRBJ2-5; D gene: -; CDR3 DNA: TGTGCCAGCAGCTGGGACTCCCGCCGGGAGACCCAGTACTTC; CDR3 protein: CASSWDSRRETQYF
V gene: TRBV19; clone size: -; J gene: TRBJ1-1; D gene: -; CDR3 DNA: TGTGCCAGTAGTAAGGGGACAACCCTGAACACTGAAGCTTTCTTT; CDR3 protein: CASSKGTTLNTEAFF
V gene: TRBV6-5; clone size: -; J gene: TRBJ1-1; D gene: -; CDR3 DNA: TGTGCCAGCAGTCAGCTCACAGGAATGAACACTGAAGCTTTCTTT; CDR3 protein: CASSQLTGMNTEAFF
V gene: TRBV5-1; clone size: -; J gene: TRBJ2-6; D gene: -; CDR3 DNA: TGCGCCAGCAGCTTGGGCCCGAGCTCTGGGGCCAACGTCCTGACTTTC; CDR3 protein: CASSLGPSSGANVLTF
V gene: TRBV19; clone size: -; J gene: TRBJ1-1; D gene: -; CDR3 DNA: TGTGCCAGTGAACAGGCTCCAATGACTGAAGCTTTCTTT; CDR3 protein: CASEQAPMTEAFF
V gene: TRBV10-2; clone size: once; J gene: TRBJ2-5; D gene: TRBD2; CDR3 DNA: TGCGCCAGCAGTGAGTCGCCTAGCGGGGCAGAGACCCAGTACTTC; CDR3 protein: CASSESPSGAETQYF
V gene: TRBV19; clone size: -; J gene: TRBJ1-1; D gene: -; CDR3 DNA: TGTGCCAGTAGTCCGGGGAGGGCCACTGAAGCTTTCTTT; CDR3 protein: CASSPGRATEAFF
V gene: TRBV6-1; clone size: -; J gene: TRBJ1-2; D gene: -; CDR3 DNA: TGTGCCAGCAGTGGGGACTCCGAAGGGTGGGACTATGGCTACACCTTC; CDR3 protein: CASSGDSEGWDYGYTF
V gene: TRBV3-1/TRBV3-2; clone size: -; J gene: TRBJ1-2; D gene: -; CDR3 DNA: TGTGCCAGCTATGACGGGGAAAACTATGGCTACACCTTC; CDR3 protein: CASYDGENYGYTF
V gene: TRBV9; clone size: -; J gene: TRBJ2-1; D gene: TRBD1; CDR3 DNA: TGTGCCAGCAGCCCCGGGACAGGGTCCTACAATGAGCAGTTCTTC; CDR3 protein: CASSPGTGSYNEQFF
V gene: TRBV18; clone size: -; J gene: TRBJ1-2; D gene: -; CDR3 DNA: TGTGCCAGCTCACCACCGAGCGGCCGGGGGGATGGCTACACCTTC; CDR3 protein: CASSPPSGRGDGYTF
V gene: TRBV6-6; clone size: -; J gene: TRBJ1-6; D gene: -; CDR3 DNA: TGTGCCAGCAGTTATGGAGGGATCGGTTGGAATTCACCCCTCCACTTT; CDR3 protein: CASSYGGIGWNSPLHF
V gene: TRBV29-1; clone size: -; J gene: TRBJ2-7; D gene: -; CDR3 DNA: TGCAGCGTTTCTCCGGGAAGTTCTCCCTACGAGCAGTACTTC; CDR3 protein: CSVSPGSSPYEQYF
V gene: TRBV10-2; clone size: -; J gene: TRBJ2-7; D gene: -; CDR3 DNA: TGCGCCAGCAGTGGGACAGTTTCCTACGAGCAGTACTTC; CDR3 protein: CASSGTVSYEQYF
V gene: TRBV12-3/TRBV12-4; clone size: -; J gene: TRBJ1-2; D gene: -; CDR3 DNA: TGTGCCAGCTTTCAGGGTTGGGGCTACACCTTC; CDR3 protein: CASFQGWGYTF
V gene: TRBV5-1; clone size: -; J gene: TRBJ1-1; D gene: -; CDR3 DNA: TGCGCCAGCAGCCCTGGACACCTCAACACTGAAGCTTTCTTT; CDR3 protein: CASSPGHLNTEAFF
V gene: TRBV9; clone size: -; J gene: TRBJ1-6; D gene: TRBD1; CDR3 DNA: TGTGCCAGCAGCGGAGGGACAGGGGGATCACCCCTCCACTTT; CDR3 protein: CASSGGTGGSPLHF
V gene: TRBV10-3; clone size: -; J gene: TRBJ2-5; D gene: TRBD2; CDR3 DNA: TGTGCCATCAAGGGGTCAGCGGGGAAAGAGACCCAGTACTTC; CDR3 protein: CAIKGSAGKETQYF
V gene: TRBV2; clone size: once; J gene: TRBJ2-5; D gene: TRBD2; CDR3 DNA: TGTGCCAGCAGGGCCGCTTTAGCGGGGCGGAGGGAGACCCAGTACTTC; CDR3 protein: CASRAALAGRRETQYF
V gene: TRBV27; clone size: once; J gene: TRBJ1-2; D gene: TRBD1; CDR3 DNA: TGTGCCAGCAGTTCCCGACAGGGGGGATACTATGGCTACACCTTC; CDR3 protein: CASSSRQGGYYGYTF
V gene: TRBV9; clone size: -; J gene: TRBJ2-3; D gene: TRBD2; CDR3 DNA: TGTGCCAGCAGCGACTTCGGGGGGGCAGGGGATACGCAGTATTTT; CDR3 protein: CASSDFGGAGDTQYF
V gene: TRBV4-2; clone size: -; J gene: TRBJ1-2; D gene: TRBD1; CDR3 DNA: TGTGCCAGCAGCCAATACTGGGACAGGAGAGAGGGCTACACCTTC; CDR3 protein: CASSQYWDRREGYTF
V gene: TRBV21-1; clone size: -; J gene: TRBJ1-5; D gene: -; CDR3 DNA: TGTGCCAGCAGCGTAGAATCGGGACAGGAGGTCAGCAGTGGCAATCAGCCCCAGCATTTT; CDR3 protein: CASSVESGQEVSSGNQPQHF
V gene: TRBV6-4; clone size: -; J gene: TRBJ2-5; D gene: TRBD2; CDR3 DNA: TGTGCCAGCAGCCCCGGGACTAGCGGCCAAGAGACCCAGTACTTC; CDR3 protein: CASSPGTSGQETQYF
V gene: TRBV10-3; clone size: once; J gene: TRBJ1-1; D gene: -; CDR3 DNA: TGTGCCATCAGTGCCAGGGGATGGGACACTGAAGCTTTCTTT; CDR3 protein: CAISARGWDTEAFF
V gene: TRBV5-1; clone size: -; J gene: TRBJ2-3; D gene: TRBD2; CDR3 DNA: TGCGCCAGCAGCACTTTGATGGATAGCGGGGGGGCCTTCCTTACAGATACGCAGTATTTT; CDR3 protein: CASSTLMDSGGAFLTDTQYF
V gene: TRBV4-3; clone size: -; J gene: TRBJ2-7; D gene: TRBD2; CDR3 DNA: TGCGCCAGCAGCCAAGGTCGACTAGCGGACTACGAGCAGTACTTC; CDR3 protein: CASSQGRLADYEQYF
V gene: TRBV4-1; clone size: -; J gene: TRBJ2-7; D gene: TRBD1; CDR3 DNA: TGCGCCAGCAGCCAAGCCGGACAGGGTGACCACGAGCAGTACTTC; CDR3 protein: CASSQAGQGDHEQYF
V gene: TRBV30; clone size: -; J gene: TRBJ1-2; D gene: -; CDR3 DNA: TGTGCCTGGAGTGGCGGGCCGCATGGCTACACCTTC; CDR3 protein: CAWSGGPHGYTF